Each of the 20 T cell receptor beta chains below was sequenced from the same sample in a study of T cell responses to AZD1222 COVID-19 vaccine. The repertoire was sequenced with immunoSEQ multiplex PCR; TCRdb's copy has only in-frame clones and lacks some. This table holds under 200,000 clones, approximately 92% found once. This sample comprised peripheral blood, obtained on day 0 of AZD1222 vaccination. The receptors were gathered from an adult in good health.

The chain carries TRBV5-1 and TRBJ2-1; 11 bases fit TRBD1. With 4 bases clipped from V and 6 bases from J, the junction kept 9 bases outside the gene matches. Looked up from germline, CDR1 is SGHRS and CDR2 is YFSETQ. The CDR3 spans 16 residues. The DNA of the CDR3 is TGCGCCAGCAGCACCGGACAGGGGGCGTCCCTCAATGAGCAGTTCTTC. This translates into CASSTGQGASLNEQFF.

The gene calls are TRBV19 and TRBJ1-1, with a weak D call TRBD1 (6 bases). Germline loops: CDR1 LNHDA, CDR2 SQIVND (reference sequence). Trimming took 5 bases from V and 5 from J, leaving 15 bases between them. The CDR3 contains 14 residues. This CDR3 reads CASSALAGVTEAFF. The CDR3 DNA reads as TGTGCCAGTAGTGCCTTGGCAGGGGTAACTGAAGCTTTCTTT.

This chain uses TRBV11-2 with TRBJ1-6; D remains unclear. V shed 5 bases and J shed 3 bases, with 17 bases lying between them. The CDR3 spans 17 residues. Germline-derived CDR1 and CDR2 are SGHAT and FQNNGV. CDR3 sequence reads: CASSPTVRANYNSPLHF. The DNA for the CDR3 is TGTGCCAGCAGCCCCACCGTGAGGGCCAACTATAATTCACCCCTCCACTTT.

The chain uses TRBV6-5 and TRBJ1-1; 10 positions match TRBD1. Unmatched junction bases numbered 1, after V lost 6 bases and J lost 3 bases. The germline CDR1 and CDR2 sequences are MNHEY and SVGAGI. The CDR3 totals 13 residues. The DNA for the CDR3 is TGTGCCAGCAGGACAGGGGGCTACACTGAAGCTTTCTTT. As protein: CASRTGGYTEAFF.

DNA for the CDR3: TGTGCCAGCAGTCCCCAGGGTAGGGTCACTGAAGCTTTCTTT. This gives the protein CASSPQGRVTEAFF. The chain employs TRBV28 and TRBJ1-1; TRBD1 might be the D (5 bases). V was cut by 5 bases and J by 4 bases, with 14 bases left in between. Germline V CDR1 and CDR2: MDHEN, SYDVKM. The CDR3 loop spans 14 amino acids.

The chain joins TRBV25-1 to TRBJ2-3; possible D gene TRBD2, 7 bases. The germline gives CDR1 MGHDK, CDR2 SYGVNS. V lost 0 bases to trimming and J lost 6 bases, with 19 bases between them. This CDR3 comprises 17 residues. CDR3 bases: TGTGCCAGCAGTGAATACGGCCGGGGGGCATCTCGTGATACGCAGTATTTT. Translation: CASSEYGRGASRDTQYF.

This sequence joins TRBV24-1 and TRBJ1-3, with unresolved D. CDR3 size: 13 residues. The V and J ends lost 8 bases and 3 bases respectively, with 10 bases between them. The germline gives CDR1 KGHDR, CDR2 SFDVKD. Written as DNA, the CDR3 is TGTGCCACCACTGGGAGGGATGGAAACACCATATATTTT. Translation gives CATTGRDGNTIYF.

The chain has TRBV7-3 and TRBJ2-1; TRBD1 agrees at 8 bases. The germline gives CDR1 SGHTA, CDR2 FQGTGA. This CDR3 comprises 13 residues. J gave up 6 bases and V 5 bases, and 3 bases lay outside the gene matches. Here the CDR3 reads CASSPGTGNEQFF. CDR3 coding DNA: TGTGCCAGCAGCCCCGGGACAGGCAATGAGCAGTTCTTC.

The rearrangement uses TRBV7-9 and TRBJ2-4; D is ambiguous. The ends were cut back, 5 bases at V and 0 bases at J, with 11 bases in the middle. Germline loops: CDR1 SEHNR, CDR2 FQNEAQ (reference sequence). This CDR3 spans 15 amino acids. The CDR3 nucleotides are TGTGCCAGCAGCGACTGGGCAGAAGCCAAAAACATTCAGTACTTC. This encodes CASSDWAEAKNIQYF.

This chain connects TRBV10-3 to TRBJ2-1; 9 bases map to TRBD2. The CDR3 extends over 19 amino acids. CDR1 is ENHRY, CDR2 SYGVKD, per germline. V lost 4 bases, J lost 5 bases, and 18 bases stayed unmatched. The CDR3 loop reads CAISGIISGTSPNHNEQFF. The CDR3 DNA follows: TGTGCCATCAGTGGGATAATATCAGGGACTAGCCCGAACCACAATGAGCAGTTCTTC.

The rearrangement uses TRBV7-2 and TRBJ1-1; D unresolved. The CDR3 is 14 residues long. Trimming pared 5 bases from V and 1 base from J, leaving 11 bases between. Germline-derived CDR1 and CDR2 are SGHTA and FQGNSA. CDR3 in DNA: TGTGCCAGCAGCCACCGGTTGGGGAACACTGAAGCTTTCTTT. This gives the protein CASSHRLGNTEAFF.

This clone was observed once. The chain uses TRBV18 and TRBJ1-5; D not certain. Germline CDR1 and CDR2: KGHSH and LQKENI. Trimming removed 0 bases at V and 8 bases at J, with 8 bases between. This CDR3 spans 13 amino acids. DNA for the CDR3: TGTGCCAGCTCACCACCGCCCGGGGAGCCCCAGCATTTT. Encoded protein: CASSPPPGEPQHF.

This clone was counted only a few times. The gene calls are TRBV6-5 and TRBJ1-5, with a possible D match to TRBD1 (5 bases). Looked up from germline, CDR1 is MNHEY and CDR2 is SVGAGI. Trimming left V 0 bases short and J 5 bases short, with 11 bases between. The CDR3 has 15 amino acids. CDR3 loop: CASSYSTGAHQPQHF. Here the CDR3 DNA reads TGTGCCAGCAGTTACTCAACCGGGGCGCATCAGCCCCAGCATTTT.

V and J are TRBV7-2 and TRBJ2-3; D is ambiguous. The CDR3 is 15 amino acids. Trimming shortened V by 3 bases and J by 2 bases, and 12 bases separated the two germline ends. Germline V gene sequence: CDR1 SGHTA, CDR2 FQGNSA. In nucleotides, the CDR3 is TGTGCCAGCAGCTTGTTCGTCAGAAACACAGATACGCAGTATTTT. Translating it yields CASSLFVRNTDTQYF. Full variable domain (rest looked up from reference TRBV7-2 and TRBJ2-3): GAGVSQSPSNKVTEKGKDVELRCDPISGHTALYWYRQSLGQGLEFLIYFQGNSAPDKSGLPSDRFSAERTGGSVSTLTIQRTQQEDSAVYLCASSLFVRNTDTQYFGPGTRLTVL.

V is TRBV6-5 and J is TRBJ2-7; TRBD1 might be the D (6 bases). Per the germline V gene, CDR1 is MNHEY and CDR2 is SVGAGI. This CDR3 has 15 residues. Trimming shortened V by 2 bases and J by 2 bases, and 13 bases separated the two germline ends. CDR3 protein: CASSYGPGDTYEQYF. CDR3 nucleotide sequence: TGTGCCAGCAGTTACGGTCCAGGGGACACCTACGAGCAGTACTTC.

This sequence joins TRBV11-2 and TRBJ1-4, with D possibly matching TRBD1 (6 bases). V shed 7 bases and J shed 6 bases, with 18 bases lying between them. The germline CDR1 and CDR2 sequences are SGHAT and FQNNGV. The CDR3 covers 15 residues. The CDR3 is CASILDQGSDEKLFF. The CDR3 DNA reads as TGTGCCAGCATCCTTGATCAGGGGTCGGATGAAAAACTGTTTTTT. The entire variable domain, with the rest obtained from reference TRBV11-2 and TRBJ1-4, is as follows: EAGVAQSPRYKIIEKRQSVAFWCNPISGHATLYWYQQILGQGPKLLIQFQNNGVVDDSQLPKDRFSAERLKGVDSTLKIQPAKLEDSAVYLCASILDQGSDEKLFFGSGTQLSVL.

The chain carries TRBV11-3 and TRBJ2-3; TRBD2 is a possible D gene (6 bases). CDR3 size: 16 residues. The V gene lost 4 bases and the J gene lost 2 bases, with 16 bases spanning the gap. Germline values: CDR1 SGHNT, CDR2 YENEEA. CDR3 sequence reads: CASSSGLMGNTDTQYF. The CDR3 DNA reads TGTGCCAGCAGCTCGGGACTTATGGGGAACACAGATACGCAGTATTTT. Looking up the rest from reference TRBV11-3 and TRBJ2-3 gives the full variable domain: EAGVVQSPRYKIIEKKQPVAFWCNPISGHNTLYWYLQNLGQGPELLIRYENEEAVDDSQLPKDRFSAERLKGVDSTLKIQPAELGDSAVYLCASSSGLMGNTDTQYFGPGTRLTVL.

The chain links TRBV14 to TRBJ1-5; a possible D gene is TRBD1 (6 bases). CDR3 length: 15 amino acids. Trimming shortened V by 3 bases and J by 9 bases, and 18 bases separated the two germline ends. Germline V gene data show CDR1 as SGHDN and CDR2 as FVKESK. The CDR3 sequence: CASSQGSGVGWPQHF. In DNA form, the CDR3 reads TGTGCCAGCAGCCAGGGATCAGGGGTTGGTTGGCCCCAGCATTTT.

The chain links TRBV19 to TRBJ1-2; a possible D gene is TRBD1 (5 bases). The CDR3 loop spans 14 amino acids. V was shortened by 5 bases and J by 6 bases, with 16 bases between the two germline ends. Germline V gene lookup returns CDR1 LNHDA and CDR2 SQIVND (reference sequence). The CDR3 sequence is CASSAGVVVNGYTF. The CDR3 bases are TGTGCCAGTAGTGCGGGGGTGGTAGTGAATGGCTACACCTTC. Filled out from reference TRBV19 and TRBJ1-2, the complete variable domain reads DGGITQSPKYLFRKEGQNVTLSCEQNLNHDAMYWYRQDPGQGLRLIYYSQIVNDFQKGDIAEGYSVSREKKESFPLTVTSAQKNPTAFYLCASSAGVVVNGYTFGSGTRLTVV.

The chain links TRBV7-2 to TRBJ1-3, with a weak D call TRBD1 (5 bases). Germline V gives CDR1 SGHTA, CDR2 FQGNSA. The CDR3 extends over 16 amino acids. Trimming took 1 base from V and 0 from J, leaving 10 bases between them. CDR3 bases: TGTGCCAGCAGCTTAGTAGGGGCCGCCTCTGGAAACACCATATATTTT. This gives the protein CASSLVGAASGNTIYF.